This TCR beta chain comes out of a study of blood T cell repertoires in COVID-19. Study background: Material from acute and convalescent COVID-19 was sourced from the United States, Italy and Spain. From T cells, B-cell-depleted T cells, or PBMCs came the material, which was cDNA or gDNA.

Source study methods: Reference gene primers were amplified, and this amplification served to estimate nucleated cell counts. Method: immunoSEQ multiplex PCR; TCRdb's copy keeps in-frame clones and lacks some. That table furnishes V, J and clone size, whereas the DNA furnished D and trimming. The sample consists of some 94,000 clones, around nine tenths of them appearing once. Enrolled during active infection, Seattle patients were then followed longitudinally. The CDR3 totals 15 residues. CDR1 and CDR2 from the germline V gene are SGHRS and YFSETQ. The V and J ends lost 4 bases and 4 bases respectively, with 17 bases between them.

The rearrangement links TRBV5-1 to TRBJ1-2; tentatively, D is TRBD1 (6 bases). This TCR derives from a woman aged 55-70 years with COVID-19, enrolled during active disease. Sequencing input: peripheral blood. As DNA, the CDR3 is TGCGCCAGCAGCAGCCTTGCCGGGACAAGCTATGGCTACACCTTC. Translation: CASSSLAGTSYGYTF.